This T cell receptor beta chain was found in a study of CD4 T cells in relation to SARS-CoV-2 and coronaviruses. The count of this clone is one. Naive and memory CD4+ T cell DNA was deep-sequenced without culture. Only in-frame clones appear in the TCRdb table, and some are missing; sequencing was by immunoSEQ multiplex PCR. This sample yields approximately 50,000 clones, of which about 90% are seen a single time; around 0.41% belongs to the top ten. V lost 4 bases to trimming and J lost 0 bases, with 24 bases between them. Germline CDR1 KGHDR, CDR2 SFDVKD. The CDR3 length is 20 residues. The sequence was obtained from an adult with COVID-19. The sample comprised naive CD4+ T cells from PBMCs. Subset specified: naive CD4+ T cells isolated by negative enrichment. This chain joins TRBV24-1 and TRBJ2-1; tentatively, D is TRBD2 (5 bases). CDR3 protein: CATSDLAGCRRSISYNEQFF. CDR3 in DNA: TGTGCCACCAGTGACCTAGCCGGGTGTCGCCGTTCGATCTCCTACAATGAGCAGTTCTTC.